These 9 T cell receptor beta chains share one sample of origin, sequenced in a study of PD-1 blockade in mismatch repair-deficient tumors. The data were produced by immunoSEQ multiplex PCR, yet TCRdb's version contains in-frame clones alone and is incomplete. This table holds around 130,000 clones, around nine tenths found once. This sample comprised peripheral blood, obtained approximately 70 weeks after starting pembrolizumab. The receptor source for this set is an adult with mismatch repair-deficient cancer.

The chain employs TRBV7-8 and TRBJ2-5, with TRBD1 matching over 7 bases. The CDR3 is 16 residues long. CDR1 and CDR2 (germline): SGHVS, FQNEAQ. After removal of 4 bases from V and 5 bases from J, the junction contained 13 bases not matched to a gene. The CDR3 nucleotides read TGTGCCAGCAGCTCGCCCGGGACAGCCTGGCGCGAGACCCAGTACTTC. It codes for CASSSPGTAWRETQYF.

The chain combines TRBV5-1 with TRBJ2-2; tentative D call: TRBD1 (5 bases). V was clipped by 2 bases and J by 0 bases, with 11 bases between them. This CDR3 contains 16 residues. The V gene's germline CDR1 is SGHRS and CDR2 YFSETQ. The CDR3 DNA follows: TGCGCCAGCAGCTTCAGGGCCCCTACGAACACCGGGGAGCTGTTTTTT. Its protein product is CASSFRAPTNTGELFF.

V and J are TRBV5-4 and TRBJ2-7; either TRBD1 or TRBD2 may fit D (6 bases each). The CDR3 consists of 13 residues. Germline values: CDR1 SGHNT, CDR2 YYREEE (reference sequence). V lost 4 bases, J lost 5 bases, and 13 bases lay in between. In DNA form, the CDR3 reads TGTGCCAGCAGCCCGGTGGGGGGCCACGAGCAGTACTTC. Amino acids: CASSPVGGHEQYF.

This rearrangement joins TRBV7-4 to TRBJ2-7; no clear D. Germline V gene lookup returns CDR1 SGHVT and CDR2 SQSDAQ. This CDR3 spans 13 amino acids. V was trimmed by 3 bases and J by 2 bases, leaving 8 bases between them. The DNA of the CDR3 is TGTGCCAGCAGCTTTTCAGATACCTACGAGCAGTACTTC. Its protein is CASSFSDTYEQYF.

The genes are TRBV28 and TRBJ2-7, with D unresolved. V was clipped by 3 bases and J by 4 bases, with 7 bases between them. The CDR3 spans 12 residues. The V gene's germline CDR1 is MDHEN and CDR2 SYDVKM. In DNA form, the CDR3 reads TGTGCCAGCAGTTTTTATGGGTACGAGCAGTACTTC. Translation gives CASSFYGYEQYF.

The genes are TRBV28 and TRBJ2-7; 8 positions agree with TRBD1. V lost 3 bases, J lost 4 bases, and 5 bases stayed unmatched. The CDR3 consists of 14 residues. Looked up from germline, CDR1 is MDHEN and CDR2 is SYDVKM. The CDR3 nucleotides read TGTGCCAGCAGTTTGTTGACAGGGGAGTACGAGCAGTACTTC. Its translation: CASSLLTGEYEQYF. Full variable domain (rest looked up from reference TRBV28 and TRBJ2-7): DVKVTQSSRYLVKRTGEKVFLECVQDMDHENMFWYRQDPGLGLRLIYFSYDVKMKEKGDIPEGYSVSREKKERFSLILESASTNQTSMYLCASSLLTGEYEQYFGPGTRLTVT.

A few counts support this clone. The CDR3 nucleotides are TGTGCCAGCAGCCCCTCAGAGGGACTTGACGTAGTCGGGGAGCTGTTTTTT. Its translation is CASSPSEGLDVVGELFF. The V call is TRBV16, the J call TRBJ2-2, with TRBD2 as a possible D gene (6 bases). Germline values: CDR1 KGHSY, CDR2 FQNENV. The CDR3 has 17 amino acids. V was cut by 4 bases and J by 7 bases, with 22 bases left in between.

DNA of the CDR3: TGTGCCACCTCTAAGGGGGAGCAGTTCTTC. It yields the protein CATSKGEQFF. The V gene is TRBV19, the J gene TRBJ2-1; a weak D match, TRBD1 (5 bases). The CDR3 is 10 amino acids. Germline CDR1 LNHDA, CDR2 SQIVND (reference sequence). With 10 bases removed from V and 10 bases from J, the gap between germline ends came to 11 bases.

The chain joins TRBV27 to TRBJ2-5; no firm D call. The germline V gene has CDR1 MNHEY and CDR2 SMNVEV (reference sequence). Trimming pared 3 bases from V and 6 bases from J, leaving 11 bases between. This CDR3 region has 13 residues. The CDR3 is CASSFGSRKTQYF. In DNA, the CDR3 is TGTGCCAGCAGTTTTGGGTCAAGGAAGACCCAGTACTTC.